This TCR beta chain was documented in a study of memory CD4+ T cells and cytomegalovirus serostatus. Germline V gene lookup returns CDR1 MGHDK and CDR2 SYGVNS. V shed 1 base and J 6 bases; nucleotides not matched to a gene: 14. The CDR3 runs 17 residues. Findings and caveats of the study: About two fifths of the roughly 150 known CMV-associated TCRbeta sequences appeared in CD4+ memory.

Single viable CD3+CD4+CD8-CD45RO+ cells were sorted as the memory CD4+ T cells. Measured with immunoSEQ multiplex PCR; TCRdb has only the in-frame clones, and not every one. Found here are fewer than 35,000 clones, about 70% of them singletons; the top ten hold around 0.99%. For this clone: The antigen is not known.

Material for sequencing was memory CD4+ T cells from blood. This sequence originates from an adult in good health and CMV-seronegative. The chain carries TRBV25-1 and TRBJ1-1; 7 nucleotides align to TRBD1. CDR3 nucleotides: TGTGCCAGCAGTGAATCATCCTGGGAGGGGGCGAAGGCTGAAGCTTTCTTT. Translating gives CASSESSWEGAKAEAFF.